This T cell receptor (beta chain) is drawn from a study of T cells in Graves' hyperthyroidism and ophthalmopathy. A few counts support this clonotype. The source material, RNA transcripts, was used to amplify TCR beta CDR3 regions. HTBI primers were employed in a first-round RT-PCR of the TCR CDR3. MiXCR was run by TCRdb on the multiplex PCR reads, yielding one entry per CDR3 protein. The data show roughly 280,000 distinct CDR3 sequences, about 17% seen once. Pregnant or lactating patients were excluded, as were those with uncontrolled infection or other autoimmune disease. Per the germline V gene, CDR1 is MNHEY and CDR2 is SMNVEV (reference sequence). CDR3 length equals 15 residues. Losses at the gene ends were 7 bases for V and 6 bases for J; bases not matched to a gene: 12.

Sequenced sample: blood. The chain recombines TRBV27 with TRBJ2-3; TRBD2 matches at 8 bases. The sequence derives from a woman in her sixties with Graves' ophthalmopathy. CDR3 bases: TGTGCCAGCACCCGGGGGGGAAGGGTGGGGGATACGCAGTATTTT. It yields the protein CASTRGGRVGDTQYF.